This T cell receptor beta chain was observed in a study of CD8+ T cells in alopecia areata. Overall study findings and caveats: Scalp sequencing also captures normal skin's resident alphabeta T cells.

Comment on this clone: Its antigen is as yet unknown.

As the sequencing template, cDNA was produced by extracting RNA and reverse transcribing it. Assay used: immunoSEQ multiplex PCR; TCRdb lists only in-frame clones, some missing. The sample comprises approximately 150,000 clones, about 54% of which are singletons, and under 5.5% rests with the top ten. Input material: CD4+ T cells sorted from blood. This receptor was identified in a human donor in good health.

This CDR3 is CASRLKLGGNEQFF. The CDR3 DNA follows: TGTGCCAGCAGGCTAAAGTTAGGAGGCAATGAGCAGTTCTTC. V gene TRBV6-5 combines with J gene TRBJ2-1; tentatively, D is TRBD2 (5 bases). CDR1 MNHEY and CDR2 SVGAGI come from the germline V gene. This CDR3 contains 14 residues. The germline V and J ends were trimmed by 6 bases and 6 bases, with 15 bases remaining between them.